This TCR beta chain was captured in a study of blood T cells in healthy people across ages. Study-level information: Capture by template switching was about one barcoded beta molecule per two T cells.

A second PCR, run for roughly 6 to 11 cycles, used a sample-barcoded 5' primer plus a J-beta primer mix. TCRdb re-derived calls from the 5' RACE reads in MiXCR, one entry per CDR3 protein. The sample lists more than 800,000 distinct CDR3 sequences; under 45% were seen once. Germline V gives CDR1 MNHNS, CDR2 SASEGT. This CDR3 is built from 15 residues. V lost 2 bases to trimming and J lost 0 bases, with 10 bases between them. The chain carries TRBV6-1 and TRBJ1-1; D gene unclear. The sequencing input was blood. This TCR was recovered from a woman aged 60 to 75 in good health. The DNA of the CDR3 is TGTGCCAGCAGTGAACTTCTGGGAATGAACACTGAAGCTTTCTTT. Amino acid sequence: CASSELLGMNTEAFF.